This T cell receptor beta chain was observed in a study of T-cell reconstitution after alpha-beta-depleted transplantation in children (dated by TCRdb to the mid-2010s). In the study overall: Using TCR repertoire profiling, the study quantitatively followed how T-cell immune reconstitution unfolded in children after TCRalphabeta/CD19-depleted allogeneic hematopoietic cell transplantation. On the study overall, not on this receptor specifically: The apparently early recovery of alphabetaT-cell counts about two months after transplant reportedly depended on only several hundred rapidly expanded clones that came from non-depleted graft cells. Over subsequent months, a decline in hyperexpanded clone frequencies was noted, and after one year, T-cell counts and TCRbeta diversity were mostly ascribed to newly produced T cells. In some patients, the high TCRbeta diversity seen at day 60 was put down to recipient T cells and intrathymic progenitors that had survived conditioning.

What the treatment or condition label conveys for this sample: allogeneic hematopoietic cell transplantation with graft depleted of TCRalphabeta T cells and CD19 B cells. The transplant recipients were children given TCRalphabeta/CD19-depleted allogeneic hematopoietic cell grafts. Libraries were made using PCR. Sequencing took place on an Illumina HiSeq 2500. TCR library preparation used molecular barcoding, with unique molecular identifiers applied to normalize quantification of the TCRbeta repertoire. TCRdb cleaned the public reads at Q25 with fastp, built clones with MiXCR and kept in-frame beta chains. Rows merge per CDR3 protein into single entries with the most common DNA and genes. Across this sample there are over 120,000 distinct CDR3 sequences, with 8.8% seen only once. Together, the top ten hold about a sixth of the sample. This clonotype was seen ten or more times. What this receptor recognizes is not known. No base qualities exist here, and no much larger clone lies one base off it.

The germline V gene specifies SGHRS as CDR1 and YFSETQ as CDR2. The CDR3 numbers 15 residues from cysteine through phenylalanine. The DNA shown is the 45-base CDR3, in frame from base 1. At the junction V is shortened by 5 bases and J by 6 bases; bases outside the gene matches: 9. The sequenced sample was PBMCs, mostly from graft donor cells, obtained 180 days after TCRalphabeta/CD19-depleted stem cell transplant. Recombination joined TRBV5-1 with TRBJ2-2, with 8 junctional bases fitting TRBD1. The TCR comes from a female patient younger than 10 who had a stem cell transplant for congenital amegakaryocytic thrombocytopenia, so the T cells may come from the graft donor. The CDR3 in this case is CASSRDRGEPGELFF. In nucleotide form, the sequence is TGCGCCAGCAGTAGAGACAGGGGAGAACCCGGGGAGCTGTTTTTT.